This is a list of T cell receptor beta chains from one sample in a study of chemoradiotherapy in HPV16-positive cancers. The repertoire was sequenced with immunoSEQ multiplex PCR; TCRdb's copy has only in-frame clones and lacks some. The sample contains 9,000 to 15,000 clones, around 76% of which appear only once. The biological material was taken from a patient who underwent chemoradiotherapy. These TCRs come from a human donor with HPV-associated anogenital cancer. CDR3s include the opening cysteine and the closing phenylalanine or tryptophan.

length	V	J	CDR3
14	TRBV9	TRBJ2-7	CASSEGTGQYEQYF
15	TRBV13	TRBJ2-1	CASSLSSGSYNEQFF
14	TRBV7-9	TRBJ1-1	CASSTGVISPEAFF
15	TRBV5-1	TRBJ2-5	CASSLGGQIVETQYF
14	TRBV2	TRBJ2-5	CASSDLAGQETQYF
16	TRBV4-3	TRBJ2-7	CASSQDFGSLAYEQYF
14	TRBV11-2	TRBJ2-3	CASSLFRGTDTQYF
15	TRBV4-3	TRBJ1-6	CASSPRQGYNSPLHF
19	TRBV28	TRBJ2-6	CASRPAGPYMSSGANVLTF
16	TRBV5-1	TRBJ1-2	CASSLGLAGRDYGYTF
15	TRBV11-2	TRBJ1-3	CASSYDSFSGNTIYF
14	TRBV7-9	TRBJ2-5	CASSSRTAEETQYF
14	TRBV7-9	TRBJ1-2	CASSPTTDYYGYTF
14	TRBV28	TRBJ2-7	CATNRGGGLYEQYF
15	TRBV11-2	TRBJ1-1	CASSAGQGGWTEAFF
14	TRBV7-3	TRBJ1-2	CASSLTAGGDGYTF
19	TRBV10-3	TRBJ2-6	CAISESVRDRVSGANVLTF
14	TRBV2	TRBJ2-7	CASSRGSGAYEQYF
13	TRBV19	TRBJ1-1	CASSLQANTEAFF
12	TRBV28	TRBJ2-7	CASSSGVHEQYF
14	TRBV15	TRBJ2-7	CATSREGRVGEQYF
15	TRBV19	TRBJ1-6	CASSIAVTYNSPLHF
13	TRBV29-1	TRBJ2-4	CSADLDGKNIQYF
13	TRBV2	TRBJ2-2	CASSQTVHRELFF
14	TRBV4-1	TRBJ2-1	CASSQPLQGSEQFF
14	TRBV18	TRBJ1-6	CASSPGSGNSPLHF
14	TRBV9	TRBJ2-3	CASSSQRGGKTQYF
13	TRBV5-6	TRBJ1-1	CASSRPRNTEAFF
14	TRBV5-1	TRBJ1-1	CASRLGQGHTEAFF
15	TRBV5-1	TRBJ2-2	CASTTGTGNTGELFF
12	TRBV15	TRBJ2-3	CATSRELVTQYF
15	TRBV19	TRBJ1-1	CASSIFGGPYTEAFF
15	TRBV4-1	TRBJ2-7	CASSQGTGLNYEQYF
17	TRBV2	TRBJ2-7	CASRAAWSTRGPYEQYF
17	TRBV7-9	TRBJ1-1	CASSPREGVLLNTEAFF
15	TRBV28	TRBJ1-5	CASSPNTHWSQPQHF
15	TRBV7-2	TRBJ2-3	CASSIMTGSTDTQYF
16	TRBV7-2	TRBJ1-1	CASSRWRQGARTEAFF
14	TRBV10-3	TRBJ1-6	CANGDSQNHSPLHF
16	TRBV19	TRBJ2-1	CASSIEGRGEGNEQFF
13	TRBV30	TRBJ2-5	CAWNQGLGETQYF
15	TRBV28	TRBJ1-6	CASSPPGYQNSPLHF
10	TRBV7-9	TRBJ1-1	CASSNTEAFF
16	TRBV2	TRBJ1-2	CASSEGGGGAGYGYTF
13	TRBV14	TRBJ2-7	CASSQDGSGEQYF
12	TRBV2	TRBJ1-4	CASSETREKLFF